The next 19 T cell receptor beta chains were all read from a single sample in a study of control samples from healthy donors and cancer patients (dated by TCRdb to 2019 to 2021). Receptor amplification or capture employed the immunoSEQ multiplex PCR assay. TCRdb's version of the immuneACCESS table is confined to in-frame rearrangements and falls short of the full clone set. An unresolved V gene accounts for under half of the shortfall where checked; the remainder is of unknown origin. Within this sample are some 5,700 clones, with around three quarters of them counted one time only. The ten largest clones capture around 7% of the sample. Material for sequencing was formalin-fixed, paraffin-embedded tissue. Receptors were obtained from a male donor with melanoma.

The chain uses TRBV18 and TRBJ1-3; 9 bases map to TRBD1. V trimming: 3 bases; J trimming: 2 bases; junction bases outside the gene matches: 5. The CDR3 extends over 16 amino acids. Per the germline V gene, CDR1 is KGHSH and CDR2 is LQKENI. The CDR3 spells CASSPAGTGTGNTIYF. The CDR3 DNA reads as TGTGCCAGCTCACCTGCAGGGACAGGGACTGGAAACACCATATATTTT.

The chain combines TRBV7-2 with TRBJ2-5, with a possible D match to TRBD2 (7 bases). V shed 1 base and J shed 5 bases, with 14 bases lying between them. CDR1 is SGHTA and CDR2 is FQGNSA in the germline V gene. This CDR3 spans 15 amino acids. The CDR3 loop is CASSLEGGAGETQYF. The CDR3 nucleotides are TGTGCCAGCAGCTTAGAGGGGGGGGCAGGGGAGACCCAGTACTTC.

The count of this clone is one. The chain recombines TRBV19 with TRBJ2-5, with D possibly matching TRBD2 (6 bases). CDR3 length: 13 residues. V lost 6 bases, J lost 0 bases, and 8 bases lay in between. CDR1 and CDR2 (germline): LNHDA, SQIVND (reference sequence). Here the CDR3 DNA reads TGTGCCAGTAGCGGGAGTAACCAAGAGACCCAGTACTTC. Amino acids: CASSGSNQETQYF.

The rearrangement links TRBV27 to TRBJ2-7; 7 positions agree with TRBD2. The J segment lost 2 bases and the V segment lost 2 bases, leaving 6 bases of the junction unmatched. This CDR3 comprises 15 residues. Germline CDR1 and CDR2: MNHEY and SMNVEV (reference sequence). The CDR3 DNA sequence: TGTGCCAGCAGTTTAGTGGCTAGCGGTCCCTACGAGCAGTACTTC. Its protein is CASSLVASGPYEQYF.

This sequence joins TRBV4-1 and TRBJ2-1; 13 nucleotides agree with TRBD2. Germline values: CDR1 MGHRA, CDR2 YSYEKL. The length of the CDR3 is 16 residues. V was pared by 4 bases and J by 5 bases, with 5 bases of the junction left unmatched. The CDR3: CASSRGTSGKNNEQFF. The CDR3 coding sequence is TGCGCCAGCAGCCGAGGGACTAGCGGGAAGAACAATGAGCAGTTCTTC.

Points on this clone: This specimen includes other DNA sequences encoding the same CDR3. The V call is TRBV7-3, the J call TRBJ2-5, with D possibly being TRBD1 or TRBD2 (5 bases each). The CDR3 runs 13 residues. Deletions cut 0 bases from V and 5 bases from J, with 7 bases between. CDR1 is SGHTA, CDR2 FQGTGA, per germline. For the CDR3, the DNA is TGTGCCAGCAGCTTAACGGGGGTCGAGACCCAGTACTTC. Translating it yields CASSLTGVETQYF. Using reference TRBV7-3 and TRBJ2-5 for the parts outside the CDR3, the full variable domain is GAGVSQTPSNKVTEKGKYVELRCDPISGHTALYWYRQSLGQGPEFLIYFQGTGAADDSGLPNDRFFAVRPEGSVSTLKIQRTERGDSAVYLCASSLTGVETQYFGPGTRLLVL.

V usage is TRBV30 and J usage is TRBJ2-2; the D gene is possibly TRBD2 (6 bases). The V gene lost 5 bases and the J gene lost 1 base, with 11 bases spanning the gap. This CDR3 region has 14 residues. The germline CDR1 and CDR2 sequences are GTSNPN and SVGIG (reference sequence). This chain's CDR3 is CAWRAGWNTGELFF. The CDR3 nucleotides read TGTGCCTGGCGAGCGGGCTGGAACACCGGGGAGCTGTTTTTT.

The gene calls are TRBV9 and TRBJ2-7, with unresolved D. Trimming shortened V by 0 bases and J by 2 bases, and 12 bases separated the two germline ends. The CDR3 is 15 residues long. Germline V gene data show CDR1 as SGDLS and CDR2 as YYNGEE. In DNA form, the CDR3 reads TGTGCCAGCAGCGTAGTAGAGGAGCCAGCCTACGAGCAGTACTTC. The encoded protein is CASSVVEEPAYEQYF. The full variable domain, rest sourced from reference TRBV9 and TRBJ2-7, is DSGVTQTPKHLITATGQRVTLRCSPRSGDLSVYWYQQSLDQGLQFLIQYYNGEERAKGNILERFSAQQFPDLHSELNLSSLELGDSALYFCASSVVEEPAYEQYFGPGTRLTVT.

The chain carries TRBV6-1 and TRBJ2-7, with D uncertain. The germline CDR1 and CDR2 sequences are MNHNS and SASEGT. The V and J ends lost 2 bases and 2 bases respectively, with 4 bases between them. The CDR3 loop spans 12 amino acids. The DNA of the CDR3 is TGTGCCAGCAGTGAAACGACCTACGAGCAGTACTTC. Its translation is CASSETTYEQYF.

The CDR3 spells CASSSGTTLGNTIYF. The CDR3 DNA sequence: TGTGCCAGCAGTTCCGGGACAACCCTGGGGAACACCATATATTTT. This chain joins TRBV28 and TRBJ1-3; D possibly corresponds to TRBD1 (6 bases). V was cut by 4 bases and J by 7 bases, with 17 bases left in between. Germline CDR1 and CDR2: MDHEN and SYDVKM. The CDR3 covers 15 residues.

The gene calls are TRBV4-3 and TRBJ2-2, with D perhaps assigned TRBD1 or TRBD2 (5 bases each). CDR1 LGHNA and CDR2 YSLEER come from the germline V gene. Trimming took off 2 bases at V and 6 bases at J, with 10 bases between the two ends. The CDR3 length is 14 residues. This CDR3 reads CASSQYGTSGELFF. DNA of the CDR3: TGCGCCAGCAGCCAATACGGGACCTCCGGGGAGCTGTTTTTT.

The genes are TRBV28 and TRBJ2-1; the D gene is possibly TRBD2 (5 bases). CDR3 size: 15 residues. Germline CDR1 reads MDHEN; CDR2 reads SYDVKM. V shed 6 bases and J shed 5 bases, with 17 bases lying between them. DNA for the CDR3: TGTGCCAGCAGCCCCGGGATCAGCAAGCACAATGAGCAGTTCTTC. Amino acids: CASSPGISKHNEQFF.

The chain employs TRBV28 and TRBJ1-5, with D perhaps TRBD1 (5 bases). Trimming took 8 bases from V and 0 from J, leaving 8 bases between them. Per the germline V gene, CDR1 is MDHEN and CDR2 is SYDVKM. This CDR3 is 13 amino acids long. In nucleotides, the CDR3 is TGTGCCAGCTTCGGGGGTAGCAATCAGCCCCAGCATTTT. This gives the protein CASFGGSNQPQHF. Full variable domain (rest looked up from reference TRBV28 and TRBJ1-5): DVKVTQSSRYLVKRTGEKVFLECVQDMDHENMFWYRQDPGLGLRLIYFSYDVKMKEKGDIPEGYSVSREKKERFSLILESASTNQTSMYLCASFGGSNQPQHFGDGTRLSIL.

This chain connects TRBV7-2 to TRBJ2-4, with D perhaps matching TRBD1 or TRBD2 (6 bases each). CDR1 and CDR2 (germline): SGHTA, FQGNSA. V lost 5 bases and J lost 6, with 14 bases in between. The CDR3 is 14 residues long. The CDR3 DNA sequence: TGTGCCAGCAGCGCGGGGACAACGGGAAACATTCAGTACTTC. This sequence encodes CASSAGTTGNIQYF.

This chain joins TRBV7-2 and TRBJ2-5, with 7 positions matching TRBD2. Trimming cost V 1 base and J 3 bases; bases outside gene matches: 5. The CDR3 spans 15 residues. The germline V gene encodes CDR1 SGHTA and CDR2 FQGNSA. The CDR3 loop reads CASSLVGGSEETQYF. CDR3 sequence (DNA): TGTGCCAGCAGCTTAGTGGGCGGGAGTGAAGAGACCCAGTACTTC. The full variable domain, in which reference TRBV7-2 and TRBJ2-5 provide the parts outside the CDR3, is GAGVSQSPSNKVTEKGKDVELRCDPISGHTALYWYRQSLGQGLEFLIYFQGNSAPDKSGLPSDRFSAERTGGSVSTLTIQRTQQEDSAVYLCASSLVGGSEETQYFGPGTRLLVL.

V is TRBV4-2 and J is TRBJ1-1; D might be TRBD1 (6 bases). The CDR3 has 14 residues. In germline, CDR1 is LGHNA, CDR2 YNFKEQ. The V end was cut by 4 bases, the J end by 0 bases, with 9 bases between. CDR3 in DNA: TGTGCCAGCAGCCTGGACAGAATGAACACTGAAGCTTTCTTT. This gives the protein CASSLDRMNTEAFF.

In this sample, this clone turned up a few times. The chain employs TRBV28 and TRBJ2-7; D ambiguous. The CDR3 loop spans 14 amino acids. The V end lost 5 bases, the J end lost 2 bases, and 13 bases lay between the germline ends. CDR1 is MDHEN and CDR2 is SYDVKM in the germline V gene. CDR3 DNA: TGTGCCAGCAGTCCCGATTGGGCGCCCTACGAGCAGTACTTC. Amino acids: CASSPDWAPYEQYF.

The genes are TRBV18 and TRBJ2-3; possible D gene TRBD2, 6 bases. Trimming left V 4 bases short and J 4 bases short, with 18 bases between. The germline V gene encodes CDR1 KGHSH and CDR2 LQKENI. The CDR3 is 16 amino acids. The CDR3 sequence: CASSRSGLPKADTQYF. The CDR3, as DNA: TGTGCCAGCTCACGTAGCGGACTACCGAAGGCAGATACGCAGTATTTT.

Points on this clone: The junction does not match germline at one end; this may be a read error. This chain uses TRBV24-1 with TRBJ2-7; 8 bases are shared with TRBD1. This CDR3 has 13 residues. Germline V lookup: CDR1 KGHDR, CDR2 SFDVKD. The CDR3 nucleotides read TGTGCCATCAGTGGTTCAACAGGGGGCGAGCAGTACTTC. This codes for CAISGSTGGEQYF.